The T cell receptor (beta chain) described here comes from a study of blood T cells in healthy people across ages. The second PCR ran about 6 to 12 cycles with a sample-barcoded 5' primer and J-beta primers. From the 5' RACE reads, TCRdb called clonotypes with MiXCR, one entry per CDR3 protein. The sample has roughly 700,000 distinct CDR3 sequences; around 45% are singletons. The CDR3 is made up of 14 amino acids. CDR1 is LGHDT and CDR2 is YNNKEL in the germline V gene (reference sequence). Losses at the gene ends were 2 bases for V and 9 bases for J; bases not matched to a gene: 7. Each donor gave around 9.6 milliliters of peripheral blood.

Sequencing was done on a sample of blood. The chain employs TRBV3-1 and TRBJ2-4; 7 nucleotides align to TRBD2. The TCR comes from a woman in her sixties in good health. The CDR3 here is CASSQLGGGSIQYF. The CDR3 DNA reads as TGTGCCAGCAGCCAACTCGGGGGAGGGAGCATTCAGTACTTC. Complete variable domain (other parts from reference TRBV3-1 and TRBJ2-4): DTAVSQTPKYLVTQMGNDKSIKCEQNLGHDTMYWYKQDSKKFLKIMFSYNNKELIINETVPNRFSPKSPDKAHLNLHINSLELGDSAVYFCASSQLGGGSIQYFGAGTRLSVL.